This T cell receptor beta chain was captured by sequencing in a study of regulatory T cells in long-lasting Graves disease. Building of the TCR beta libraries involved iRepertoire HTBI primers and Arm-PCR of CDR3 regions. One entry per CDR3 protein, called by TCRdb with MiXCR from the multiplex PCR reads. The sample records around 420,000 distinct CDR3 sequences, approximately 16% being singletons. This clonotype has a count of ten or more. Per germline, CDR1 SGHAT and CDR2 FQNNGV. Trimming stripped 0 bases from V and 5 bases from J, with 8 bases between. This CDR3 is 13 amino acids long. Noted time point: newly diagnosed GD, antithyroid drugs for less than 3 months. The TCR library used RNA extracted from PBMCs. An endocrinology department in Xi'an, China, supplied the patients. The data were also submitted as part of a second study, on T cells in Graves' hyperthyroidism and ophthalmopathy. Per that study: Graves' hyperthyroidism was deemed stable absent ophthalmopathy progression within 18 months. TCR CDR3 regions were first amplified by RT-PCR with HTBI primers. Researchers found most expanded thyroid clonotypes above 0.001 in blood as well.

This clonotype originated in a woman aged 35 to 49 with Graves disease. The sample here was peripheral blood mononuclear cells (PBMCs), taken at new diagnosis, from a patient treated with antithyroid drugs. V usage is TRBV11-2 and J usage is TRBJ2-7, with no clear D. The CDR3 protein is CASSLDSFDEQYF. DNA for the CDR3: TGTGCCAGCAGCTTAGACAGTTTCGACGAGCAGTACTTC.